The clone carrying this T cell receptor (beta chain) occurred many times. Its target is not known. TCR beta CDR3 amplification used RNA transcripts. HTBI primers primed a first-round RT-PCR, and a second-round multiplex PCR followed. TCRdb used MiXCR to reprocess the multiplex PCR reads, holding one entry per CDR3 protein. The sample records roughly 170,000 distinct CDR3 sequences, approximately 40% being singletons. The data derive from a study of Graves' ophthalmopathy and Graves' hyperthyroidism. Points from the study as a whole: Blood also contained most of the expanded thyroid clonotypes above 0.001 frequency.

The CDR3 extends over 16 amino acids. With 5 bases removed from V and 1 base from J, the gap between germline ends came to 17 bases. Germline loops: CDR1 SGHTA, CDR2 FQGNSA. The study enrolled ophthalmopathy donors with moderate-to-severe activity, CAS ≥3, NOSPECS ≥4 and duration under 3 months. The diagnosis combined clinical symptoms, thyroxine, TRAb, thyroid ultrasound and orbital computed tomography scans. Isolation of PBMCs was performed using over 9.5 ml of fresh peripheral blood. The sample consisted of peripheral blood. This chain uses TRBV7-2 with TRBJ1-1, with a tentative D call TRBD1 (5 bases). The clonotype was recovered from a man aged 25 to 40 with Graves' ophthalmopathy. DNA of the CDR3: TGTGCCAGCAGCACATGGGGACCTACAGGGAACACTGAAGCTTTCTTT. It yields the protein CASSTWGPTGNTEAFF.